This entry features one T cell receptor (beta chain) sequence. Its antigen is still unknown. These data are taken from a study of cytomegalovirus exposure and HLA in healthy donors. Whole-study findings and limits: Sequencing probably produced one cluster of sequence variants that were highly shared.

V lost 4 bases and J lost 5; bases outside the gene matches: 13. The CDR3 covers 18 residues. The germline V gene has CDR1 MNHNS and CDR2 SASEGT. There were likely unrecorded immune exposures, though donors were nominally healthy when sampled. Primers for the PCR totalled 60 Vbeta and 13 Jbeta. The protocol was immunoSEQ multiplex PCR, while the TCRdb copy is restricted to in-frame clones and leaves out a portion. The top ten hold roughly 13% of the sample, which has fewer than 250,000 clones, around 78% seen once. The chain joins TRBV6-1 to TRBJ2-2; 10 bases map to TRBD1. The specimen was PBMCs. The clonotype comes from a woman aged 25 to 45 in good health and CMV-seropositive. CDR3 coding DNA: TGTGCCAGCAGTGTGGGACAGGGGACCGGTAAATTTACCGGGGAGCTGTTTTTT. Its protein is CASSVGQGTGKFTGELFF.